These 21 T cell receptor beta chains were sequenced from one sample in a study of blood T cell repertoires in COVID-19. Repertoires were generated with immunoSEQ multiplex PCR, while TCRdb's copy carries only in-frame clones and drops some. The sample lists about 37,000 clones, about nine tenths seen once, with 5.5% to 7.5% in the top ten. The sequencing sample was made of peripheral blood. These receptors all stem from a human donor in a cohort sampled during active COVID-19.

The chain carries TRBV6-2 or TRBV6-3 and TRBJ1-1; D remains unclear. Germline values: CDR1 MNHEY, CDR2 SVGEGT. The CDR3 has 13 amino acids. V dropped 6 bases and J dropped 1 base, with 9 bases sitting between them. CDR3 in amino acids: CASSQLSNTEAFF. The CDR3 DNA sequence: TGTGCCAGCAGCCAACTATCGAACACTGAAGCTTTCTTT.

This clone occurred a few times. The rearrangement links TRBV4-1 to TRBJ1-2; weak D call: TRBD1 (6 bases). V was clipped by 0 bases and J by 3 bases, with 11 bases between them. From germline, CDR1 is MGHRA and CDR2 YSYEKL. The CDR3 spans 15 residues. CDR3 protein: CASSQDHAGDYGYTF. The CDR3 bases are TGCGCCAGCAGCCAAGATCATGCAGGGGACTATGGCTACACCTTC.

There are a few counts of this clone. The chain links TRBV27 to TRBJ2-7, with a possible D match to TRBD1 (5 bases). The CDR3 consists of 14 residues. CDR1 MNHEY and CDR2 SMNVEV come from the germline V gene (reference sequence). V was shortened by 6 bases and J by 1 base, with 13 bases between the two germline ends. The chain's CDR3 is CASRQGPTSYEQYF. DNA of the CDR3: TGTGCCAGCAGGCAGGGCCCCACTTCCTACGAGCAGTACTTC.

This chain connects TRBV6-1 to TRBJ2-7; D gene unclear. Trimming stripped 1 base from V and 0 bases from J, with 4 bases between. The germline V gene has CDR1 MNHNS and CDR2 SASEGT. The length of the CDR3 is 13 residues. CDR3: CASSEELSYEQYF. CDR3 nucleotides: TGTGCCAGCAGTGAAGAGCTCTCCTACGAGCAGTACTTC.

The CDR3 bases are TGTGCCAGTAGTTCCTTTAAGGGACAGGAAGCTGGCTACACCTTC. Translating it yields CASSSFKGQEAGYTF. V usage is TRBV19 and J usage is TRBJ1-2, with 8 positions matching TRBD1. V gave up 5 bases and J gave up 7 bases; unmatched junction bases: 12. The CDR3 is made up of 15 amino acids. Germline loops: CDR1 LNHDA, CDR2 SQIVND (reference sequence).

The J gene is TRBJ2-1, the V gene TRBV9; 10 bases agree with TRBD2. Trimming took 3 bases from V and 4 from J; bases not matched to a gene: 7. Germline CDR1 and CDR2: SGDLS and YYNGEE. This CDR3 spans 16 amino acids. CDR3 amino acids: CASSASGTSAYNEQFF. As DNA, the CDR3 is TGTGCCAGCAGCGCCTCCGGGACTAGCGCATACAATGAGCAGTTCTTC.

The chain couples TRBV21-1 to TRBJ2-1; the tabulated D call, TRBD2, remains unverified against the DNA. TRBV21-1 is reported as a pseudogene. This CDR3 is 17 amino acids long. CDR3 nucleotides: TGTGCCAGCAGCAAATTACAGCGGGAGGGCCCTCTGAAGGAGCAGTTCTTC. Amino acids: CASSKLQREGPLKEQFF.

V is TRBV9 and J is TRBJ2-5; 7 bases match TRBD1. The trim removed 0 bases at V and 4 bases at J, leaving 3 bases unmatched. The CDR3 spans 14 residues. Germline values: CDR1 SGDLS, CDR2 YYNGEE. The CDR3 DNA reads TGTGCCAGCAGCGTAGGGACAGGTCGAGAGACCCAGTACTTC. It is translated as CASSVGTGRETQYF.

The chain combines TRBV28 with TRBJ2-3; 8 nucleotides agree with TRBD1. Germline trimming cut 5 bases from V and 2 bases from J; bases unmatched to any gene: 15. This CDR3 has 18 residues. The germline V gene has CDR1 MDHEN and CDR2 SYDVKM. The DNA for the CDR3 is TGTGCCAGCAGTCCTAACTCTTGGGGACAGGACCTCACAGATACGCAGTATTTT. Its protein is CASSPNSWGQDLTDTQYF.

The J gene is TRBJ1-5, the V gene TRBV10-2; D remains unclear. From germline, CDR1 is WSHSY and CDR2 SAAADI. V was clipped by 6 bases and J by 1 base, with 16 bases between them. The CDR3 totals 16 residues. Written as DNA, the CDR3 is TGCGCCAGCAGCGCCTCGAGAGGTATAAGCAATCAGCCCCAGCATTTT. This translates into CASSASRGISNQPQHF.

This chain uses TRBV7-8 with TRBJ2-6; 9 bases match TRBD1. The CDR3 has 18 residues. The V segment lost 3 bases and the J segment 0 bases; nucleotides outside the gene matches: 6. CDR1 and CDR2 from the germline V gene are SGHVS and FQNEAQ. The CDR3 DNA follows: TGTGCCAGCAGCTTCGGGGACAGGGCCCTCTCTGGGGCCAACGTCCTGACTTTC. This encodes CASSFGDRALSGANVLTF.

The chain links TRBV5-4 to TRBJ1-2; D uncertain. V was pared by 3 bases and J by 8 bases, with 23 bases between. Germline values: CDR1 SGHNT, CDR2 YYREEE (reference sequence). The CDR3 spans 16 residues. The CDR3 here is CASSSPAGGKNGGYTF. The CDR3 DNA sequence: TGTGCCAGCAGCTCCCCCGCGGGAGGGAAAAATGGAGGCTACACCTTC.

This sequence joins TRBV10-3 and TRBJ2-7; 15 nucleotides align to TRBD2. The CDR3 runs to 15 residues. V dropped 8 bases and J dropped 3; count of bases not matched to a gene: 5. Germline assignment: CDR1 ENHRY and CDR2 SYGVKD. CDR3 amino acids: CAIGEGLAGGYEQYF. CDR3 sequence (DNA): TGTGCCATCGGAGAGGGACTAGCGGGGGGCTACGAGCAGTACTTC.

A single count supports this clone. V is TRBV28 and J is TRBJ1-2; D not certain. Germline assignment: CDR1 MDHEN and CDR2 SYDVKM. V was cut by 6 bases and J by 8 bases, with 19 bases left in between. The CDR3 is 14 amino acids. The CDR3 region is CASSTTGSGWGYTF. The CDR3 DNA reads as TGTGCCAGCAGCACGACTGGGAGCGGATGGGGCTACACCTTC.

The J gene is TRBJ2-5, the V gene TRBV7-2, with D perhaps TRBD2 (5 bases). Trimming removed 1 base at V and 5 bases at J, with 11 bases between. Germline V lookup: CDR1 SGHTA, CDR2 FQGNSA. The CDR3 has 14 residues. CDR3 sequence: CASSLELVSETQYF. The CDR3 nucleotides are TGTGCCAGCAGCTTAGAACTAGTCAGCGAGACCCAGTACTTC.

This chain uses TRBV5-6 with TRBJ1-2; 9 nucleotides line up with TRBD1. The V gene end was trimmed by 2 bases and the J gene end by 0 bases; junction bases not matched to a gene: 8. The CDR3 is made up of 17 amino acids. Germline V CDR1 and CDR2: SGHDT, YYEEEE. In DNA form, the CDR3 reads TGTGCCAGCAGCTTAGGGACAGGGAGACCAGCTAACTATGGCTACACCTTC. Its translation: CASSLGTGRPANYGYTF.

The chain employs TRBV7-9 and TRBJ2-1; 9 bases line up with TRBD2. CDR3 length: 15 amino acids. The V and J ends lost 2 bases and 7 bases, in that order; junction bases with no gene match: 6. Germline CDR1 reads SEHNR; CDR2 reads FQNEAQ (reference sequence). CDR3 DNA sequence: TGTGCCAGCAGCTTATCTCTAGCGGGAAGGAATGAGCAGTTCTTC. Translated, it gives CASSLSLAGRNEQFF.

The rearrangement links TRBV10-2 to TRBJ2-7; D perhaps matches TRBD1 (5 bases). Looked up from germline, CDR1 is WSHSY and CDR2 is SAAADI. The ends were cut back, 5 bases at V and 0 bases at J, with 11 bases in the middle. The CDR3 sequence is 14 residues long. CDR3: CASSPIDSSYEQYF. The CDR3 DNA follows: TGCGCCAGCAGTCCTATCGACAGCTCCTACGAGCAGTACTTC.

The rearrangement uses TRBV5-4 and TRBJ1-2; D possibly corresponds to TRBD1 (6 bases). This CDR3 spans 13 amino acids. Per the germline V gene, CDR1 is SGHNT and CDR2 is YYREEE (reference sequence). The V end was cut by 0 bases, the J end by 8 bases, with 11 bases between. Here the CDR3 DNA reads TGTGCCAGCAGCTTGGTGGCAGGGGACGGCTACACCTTC. It is translated as CASSLVAGDGYTF.

The chain carries TRBV29-1 and TRBJ2-5, with D possibly being TRBD2 (7 bases). The V end lost 6 bases, the J end lost 9 bases, and 20 bases lay between the germline ends. The CDR3 contains 13 residues. Germline-derived CDR1 and CDR2 are SQVTM and ANQGSEA. CDR3 amino acids: CSVAFEWEGAQYF. The CDR3 DNA reads TGCAGCGTCGCCTTCGAGTGGGAGGGGGCCCAGTACTTC.

The gene calls are TRBV5-1 and TRBJ2-3, with a possible D match to TRBD1 (5 bases). Germline lookup yields CDR1 SGHRS and CDR2 YFSETQ. Trimming pared 3 bases from V and 4 bases from J, leaving 18 bases between. This CDR3 comprises 16 residues. This CDR3 is CASSSQAGASSDTQYF. CDR3 nucleotides: TGCGCCAGCAGCTCTCAAGCTGGGGCAAGTTCAGATACGCAGTATTTT.